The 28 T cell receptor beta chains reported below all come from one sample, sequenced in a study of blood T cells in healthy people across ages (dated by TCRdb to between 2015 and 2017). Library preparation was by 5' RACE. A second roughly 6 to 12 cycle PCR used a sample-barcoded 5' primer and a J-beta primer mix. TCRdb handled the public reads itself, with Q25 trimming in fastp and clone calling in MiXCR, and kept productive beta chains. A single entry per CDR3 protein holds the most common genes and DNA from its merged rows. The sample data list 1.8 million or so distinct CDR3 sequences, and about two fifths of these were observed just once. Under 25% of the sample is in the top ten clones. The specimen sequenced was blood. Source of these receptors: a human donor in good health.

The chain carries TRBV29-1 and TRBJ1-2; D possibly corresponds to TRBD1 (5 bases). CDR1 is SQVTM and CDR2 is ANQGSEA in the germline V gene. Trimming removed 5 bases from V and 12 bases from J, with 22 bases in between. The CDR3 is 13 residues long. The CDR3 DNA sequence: TGCAGCGTTTACGGAGGGGATGGGATCGGGGACACCTTC. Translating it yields CSVYGGDGIGDTF.

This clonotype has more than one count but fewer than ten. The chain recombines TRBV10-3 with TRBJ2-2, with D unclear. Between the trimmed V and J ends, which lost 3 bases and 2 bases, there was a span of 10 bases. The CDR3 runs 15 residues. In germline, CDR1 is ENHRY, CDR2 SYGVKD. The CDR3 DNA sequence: TGTGCCATCAGTGACAGAAATTTAAACACCGGGGAGCTGTTTTTT. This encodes CAISDRNLNTGELFF.

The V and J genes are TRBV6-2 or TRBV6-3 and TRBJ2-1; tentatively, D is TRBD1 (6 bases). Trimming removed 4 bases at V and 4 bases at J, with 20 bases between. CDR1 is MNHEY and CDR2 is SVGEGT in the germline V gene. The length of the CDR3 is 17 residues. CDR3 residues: CASSSSRTDNRYNEQFF. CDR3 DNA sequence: TGTGCCAGCAGTTCCTCCAGGACAGATAACCGATACAATGAGCAGTTCTTC.

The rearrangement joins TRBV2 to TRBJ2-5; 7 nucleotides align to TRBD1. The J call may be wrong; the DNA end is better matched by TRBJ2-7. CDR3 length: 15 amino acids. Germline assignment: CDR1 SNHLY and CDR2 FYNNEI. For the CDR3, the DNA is TGTGCCAGCAGCCTAGGTGTGGGACAGCACTACGAGCAGTACTTC. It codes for CASSLGVGQHYEQYF.

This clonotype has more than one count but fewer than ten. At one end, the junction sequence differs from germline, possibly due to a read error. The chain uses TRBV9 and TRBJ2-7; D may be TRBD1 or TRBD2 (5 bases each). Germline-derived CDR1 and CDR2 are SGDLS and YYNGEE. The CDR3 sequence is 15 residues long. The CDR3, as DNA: TGTGTCAGCAGCCCCGGGACCCTGAGCTCCTACGAGCAGTACTTC. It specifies CVSSPGTLSSYEQYF. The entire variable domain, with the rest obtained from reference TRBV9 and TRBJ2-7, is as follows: DSGVTQTPKHLITATGQRVTLRCSPRSGDLSVYWYQQSLDQGLQFLIQYYNGEERAKGNILERFSAQQFPDLHSELNLSSLELGDSALYFCVSSPGTLSSYEQYFGPGTRLTVT.

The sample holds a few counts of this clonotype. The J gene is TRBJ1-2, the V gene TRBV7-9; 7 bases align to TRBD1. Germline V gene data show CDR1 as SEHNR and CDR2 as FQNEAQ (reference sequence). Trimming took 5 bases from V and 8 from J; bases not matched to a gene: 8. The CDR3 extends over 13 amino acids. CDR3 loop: CASSNSQGGGYTF. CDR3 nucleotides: TGTGCCAGCAGCAACAGTCAGGGGGGAGGCTACACCTTC.

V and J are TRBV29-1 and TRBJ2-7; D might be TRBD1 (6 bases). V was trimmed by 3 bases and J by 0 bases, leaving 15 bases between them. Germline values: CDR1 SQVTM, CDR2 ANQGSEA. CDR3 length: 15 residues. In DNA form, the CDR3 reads TGCAGCGTTGATTCGGGGCAGGGGCGCTCCTACGAGCAGTACTTC. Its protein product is CSVDSGQGRSYEQYF.

In nucleotides, the CDR3 is TGTGCCAGCAGCCAAGAAAACAGCCGGAATCAGCCCCAGCATTTT. Its protein product is CASSQENSRNQPQHF. The chain has TRBV4-2 and TRBJ1-5; D is unresolved. Germline loops: CDR1 LGHNA, CDR2 YNFKEQ. Between the trimmed V and J ends, which lost 0 bases and 4 bases, there was a span of 10 bases. The CDR3 length is 15 residues.

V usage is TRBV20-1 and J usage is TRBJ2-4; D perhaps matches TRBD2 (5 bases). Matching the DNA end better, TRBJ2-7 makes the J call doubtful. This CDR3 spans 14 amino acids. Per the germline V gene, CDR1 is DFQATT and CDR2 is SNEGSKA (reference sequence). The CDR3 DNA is TGCAGTGCTAGAACCCCGGGAAGCTCCTACGAGCAGTACTTC. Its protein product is CSARTPGSSYEQYF.

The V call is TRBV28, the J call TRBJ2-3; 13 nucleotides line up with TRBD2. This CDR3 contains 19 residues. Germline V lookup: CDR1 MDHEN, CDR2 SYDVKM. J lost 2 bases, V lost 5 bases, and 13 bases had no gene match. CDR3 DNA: TGTGCCAGCAGTCCACCATCCGGACTAGCGGGGGACTACACAGATACGCAGTATTTT. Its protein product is CASSPPSGLAGDYTDTQYF.

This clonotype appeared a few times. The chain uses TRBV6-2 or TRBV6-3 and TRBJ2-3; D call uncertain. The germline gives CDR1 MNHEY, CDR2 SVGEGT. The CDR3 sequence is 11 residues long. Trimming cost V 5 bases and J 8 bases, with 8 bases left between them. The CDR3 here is CASSRRGTQYF. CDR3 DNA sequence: TGTGCCAGCAGTCGTAGAGGTACGCAGTATTTT.

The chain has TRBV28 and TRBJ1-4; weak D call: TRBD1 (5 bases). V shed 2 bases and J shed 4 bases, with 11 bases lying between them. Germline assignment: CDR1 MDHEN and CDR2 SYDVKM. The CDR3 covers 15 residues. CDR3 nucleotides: TGTGCCAGCAGTTTAGTCGGGGGAAATAATGAAAAACTGTTTTTT. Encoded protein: CASSLVGGNNEKLFF.

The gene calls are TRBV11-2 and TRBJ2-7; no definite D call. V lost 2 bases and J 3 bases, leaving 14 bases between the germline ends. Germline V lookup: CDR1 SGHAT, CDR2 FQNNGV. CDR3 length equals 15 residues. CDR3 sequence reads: CASSLSVETVYEQYF. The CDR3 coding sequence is TGTGCCAGCAGCTTATCGGTTGAGACGGTCTACGAGCAGTACTTC.

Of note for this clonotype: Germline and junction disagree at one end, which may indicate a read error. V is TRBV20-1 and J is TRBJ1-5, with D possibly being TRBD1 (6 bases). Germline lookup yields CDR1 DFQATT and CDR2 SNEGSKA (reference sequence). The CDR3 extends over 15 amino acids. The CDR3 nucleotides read TGCGGTGCTAGGACAGACAGGAGTAGCAATCAGCCCCAGCATTTT. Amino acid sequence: CGARTDRSSNQPQHF.

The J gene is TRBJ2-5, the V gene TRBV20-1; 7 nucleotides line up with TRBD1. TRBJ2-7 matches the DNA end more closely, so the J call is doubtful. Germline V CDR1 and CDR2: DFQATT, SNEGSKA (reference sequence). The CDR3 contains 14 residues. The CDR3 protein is CSARDQTGVDEQYF. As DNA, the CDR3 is TGCAGTGCTAGAGACCAAACAGGGGTTGACGAGCAGTACTTC.

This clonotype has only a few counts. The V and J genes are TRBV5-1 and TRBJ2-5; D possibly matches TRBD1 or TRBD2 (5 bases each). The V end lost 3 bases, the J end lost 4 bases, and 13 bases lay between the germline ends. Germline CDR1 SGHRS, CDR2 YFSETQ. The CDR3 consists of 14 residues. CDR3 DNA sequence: TGCGCCAGCAGCTCCACCGGGACGGGAGAGACCCAGTACTTC. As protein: CASSSTGTGETQYF. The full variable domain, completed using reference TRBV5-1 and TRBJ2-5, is KAGVTQTPRYLIKTRGQQVTLSCSPISGHRSVSWYQQTPGQGLQFLFEYFSETQRNKGNFPGRFSGRQFSNSRSEMNVSTLELGDSALYLCASSSTGTGETQYFGPGTRLLVL.

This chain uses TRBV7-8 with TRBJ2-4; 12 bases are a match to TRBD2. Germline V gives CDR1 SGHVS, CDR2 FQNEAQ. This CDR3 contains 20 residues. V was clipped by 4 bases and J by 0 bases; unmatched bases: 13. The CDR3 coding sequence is TGTGCCAGCAGCTCCGCCTCCCTACTAGCGGGGGGTTTAGCCAAAAACATTCAGTACTTC. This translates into CASSSASLLAGGLAKNIQYF.

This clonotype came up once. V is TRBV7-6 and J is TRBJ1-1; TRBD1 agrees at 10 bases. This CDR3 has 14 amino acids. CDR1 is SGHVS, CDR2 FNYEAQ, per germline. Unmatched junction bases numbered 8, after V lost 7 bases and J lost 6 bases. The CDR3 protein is CASTRQGARSEAFF. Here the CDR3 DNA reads TGTGCCAGCACCCGACAGGGGGCGCGTTCTGAAGCTTTCTTT.

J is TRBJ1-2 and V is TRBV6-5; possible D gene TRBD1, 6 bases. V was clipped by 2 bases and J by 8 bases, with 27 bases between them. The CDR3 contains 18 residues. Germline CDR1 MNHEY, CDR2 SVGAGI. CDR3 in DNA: TGTGCCAGCAGTTACCCGCTCGAGGGGGTAGGGGATCAAGAGGGCTACACCTTC. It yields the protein CASSYPLEGVGDQEGYTF.

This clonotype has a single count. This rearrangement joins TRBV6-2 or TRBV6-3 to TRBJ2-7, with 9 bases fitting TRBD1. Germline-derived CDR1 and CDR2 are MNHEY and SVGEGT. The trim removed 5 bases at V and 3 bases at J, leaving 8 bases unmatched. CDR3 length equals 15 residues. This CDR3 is CASSDRDRVFYEQYF. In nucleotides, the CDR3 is TGTGCCAGCAGTGACCGGGACAGGGTGTTCTACGAGCAGTACTTC.

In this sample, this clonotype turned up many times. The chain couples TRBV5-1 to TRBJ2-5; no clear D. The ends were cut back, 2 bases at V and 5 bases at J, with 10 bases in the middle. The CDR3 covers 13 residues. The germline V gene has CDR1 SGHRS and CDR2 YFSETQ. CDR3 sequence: CASSFQTGETQYF. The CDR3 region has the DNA TGCGCCAGCAGCTTTCAAACCGGGGAGACCCAGTACTTC.

The CDR3, as DNA: TGTGCCACCAGCAGTCCCCTGGCCTCTTCTAAAAAAGATGGCTACACCTTC. This encodes CATSSPLASSKKDGYTF. The V call is TRBV15, the J call TRBJ1-2; D is uncertain. Per the germline V gene, CDR1 is LNHNV and CDR2 is YYDKDF (reference sequence). The length of the CDR3 is 17 residues. V lost 3 bases, J lost 6 bases, and 23 bases lay in between.

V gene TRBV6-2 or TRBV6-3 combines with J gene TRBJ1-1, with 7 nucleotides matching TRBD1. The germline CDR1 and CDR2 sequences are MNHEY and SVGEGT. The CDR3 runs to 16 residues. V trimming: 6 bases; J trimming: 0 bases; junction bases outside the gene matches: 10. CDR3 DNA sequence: TGTGCCAGCAGACCCCTATCGGACAGGCTGAACACTGAAGCTTTCTTT. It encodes CASRPLSDRLNTEAFF.

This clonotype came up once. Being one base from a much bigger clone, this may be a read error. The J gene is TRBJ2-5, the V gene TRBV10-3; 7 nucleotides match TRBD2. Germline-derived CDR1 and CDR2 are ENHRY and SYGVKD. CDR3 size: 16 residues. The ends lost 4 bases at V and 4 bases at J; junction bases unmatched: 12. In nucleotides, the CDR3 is TGTGCCATCAGTGCCTCGGGGGGACGTTTAGGAGAGACCCAGTACTTC. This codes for CAISASGGRLGETQYF.

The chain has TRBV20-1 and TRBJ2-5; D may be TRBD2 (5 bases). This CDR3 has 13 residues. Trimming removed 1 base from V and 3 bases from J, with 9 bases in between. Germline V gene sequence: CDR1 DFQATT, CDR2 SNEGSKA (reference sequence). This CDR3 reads CSARGTGKETQYF. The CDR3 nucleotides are TGCAGTGCTAGAGGGACGGGAAAAGAGACCCAGTACTTC.

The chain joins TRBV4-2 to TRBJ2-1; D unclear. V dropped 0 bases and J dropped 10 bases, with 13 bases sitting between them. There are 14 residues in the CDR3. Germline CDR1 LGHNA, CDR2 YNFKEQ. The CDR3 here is CASSQDDFIGEQFF. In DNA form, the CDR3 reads TGTGCCAGCAGCCAAGACGATTTCATCGGGGAGCAGTTCTTC.

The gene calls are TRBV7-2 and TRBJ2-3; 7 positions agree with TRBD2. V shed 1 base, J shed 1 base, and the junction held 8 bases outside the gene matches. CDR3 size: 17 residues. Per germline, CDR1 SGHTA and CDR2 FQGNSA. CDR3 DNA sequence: TGTGCCAGCAGCTTAGGAGGGGCGGGGGAGCGCACAGATACGCAGTATTTT. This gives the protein CASSLGGAGERTDTQYF.

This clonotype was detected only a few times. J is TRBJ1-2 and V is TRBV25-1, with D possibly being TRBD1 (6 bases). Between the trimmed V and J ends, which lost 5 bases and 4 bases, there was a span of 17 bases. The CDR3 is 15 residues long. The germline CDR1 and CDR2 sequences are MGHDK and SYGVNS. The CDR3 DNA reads TGTGCCAGCAGTTCACAGGGTGTGATTAGCTATGGCTACACCTTC. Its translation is CASSSQGVISYGYTF.